This T cell receptor (beta chain) was sequenced during a study of blood T cell repertoires in COVID-19. At the level of the study: Whether acute or convalescent, the COVID-19 samples came from the United States, Italy and Spain. In each case, the material was cDNA or gDNA derived from T cells, B-cell-depleted T cells, or PBMCs.

Data came from immunoSEQ multiplex PCR; TCRdb stores just in-frame clones and leaves some out. Among more than 35,000 clones, 70% to 90% were seen once, and the ten largest hold approximately 5%. This clonotype originated in a human donor in a cohort sampled during active COVID-19. The sample comprised peripheral blood.

The CDR3 region has the DNA TGTGCCAGCAGTGAAGCGTCTAGCGTGGGGGGCACAGATACGCAGTATTTT. It translates to CASSEASSVGGTDTQYF. V usage is TRBV2 and J usage is TRBJ2-3, with D perhaps matching TRBD2 (6 bases). V gave up 0 bases and J gave up 1 base, with 14 bases separating them. There are 17 residues in the CDR3. Germline CDR1 and CDR2: SNHLY and FYNNEI.